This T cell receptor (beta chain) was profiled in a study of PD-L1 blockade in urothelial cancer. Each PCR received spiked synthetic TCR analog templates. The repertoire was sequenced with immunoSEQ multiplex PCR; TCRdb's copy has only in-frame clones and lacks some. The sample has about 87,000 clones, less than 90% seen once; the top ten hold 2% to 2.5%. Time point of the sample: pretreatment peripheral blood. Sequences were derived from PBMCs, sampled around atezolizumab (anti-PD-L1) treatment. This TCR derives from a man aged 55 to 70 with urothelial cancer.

CDR3 nucleotides: TGTGCCAGTAGTTTCGGACTCCTCGGGAACACTGAAGCTTTCTTT. Its protein product is CASSFGLLGNTEAFF. The J gene is TRBJ1-1, the V gene TRBV19, with D uncertain. The CDR3 length is 15 residues. Germline CDR1 and CDR2: LNHDA and SQIVND (reference sequence). Trimming cost V 5 bases and J 1 base, with 14 bases left between them.